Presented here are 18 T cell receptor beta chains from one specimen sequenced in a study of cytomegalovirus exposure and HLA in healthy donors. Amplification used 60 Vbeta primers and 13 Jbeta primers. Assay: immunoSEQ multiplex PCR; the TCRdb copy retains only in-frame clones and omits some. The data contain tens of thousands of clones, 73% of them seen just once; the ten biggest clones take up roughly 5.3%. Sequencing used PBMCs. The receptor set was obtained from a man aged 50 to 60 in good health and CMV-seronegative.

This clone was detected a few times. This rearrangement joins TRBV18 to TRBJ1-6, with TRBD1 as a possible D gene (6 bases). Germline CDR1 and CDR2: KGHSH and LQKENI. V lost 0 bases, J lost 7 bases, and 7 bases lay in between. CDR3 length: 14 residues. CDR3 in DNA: TGTGCCAGCTCACCACCCACAGGGAATTCACCCCTCCACTTT. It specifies CASSPPTGNSPLHF.

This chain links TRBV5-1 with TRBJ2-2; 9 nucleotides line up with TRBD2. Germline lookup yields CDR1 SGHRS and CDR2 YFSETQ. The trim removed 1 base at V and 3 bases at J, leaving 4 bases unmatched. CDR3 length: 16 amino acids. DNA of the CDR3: TGCGCCAGCAGCTTGTCGGCGGGGGGGCACACCGGGGAGCTGTTTTTT. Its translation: CASSLSAGGHTGELFF.

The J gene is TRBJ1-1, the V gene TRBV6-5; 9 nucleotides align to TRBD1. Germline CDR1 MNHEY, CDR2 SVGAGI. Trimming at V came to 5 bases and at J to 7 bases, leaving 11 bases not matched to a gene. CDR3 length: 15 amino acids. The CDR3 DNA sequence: TGTGCCAGCAGTACCCGGACAGGGGCCGTGGATGAAGCTTTCTTT. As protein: CASSTRTGAVDEAFF.

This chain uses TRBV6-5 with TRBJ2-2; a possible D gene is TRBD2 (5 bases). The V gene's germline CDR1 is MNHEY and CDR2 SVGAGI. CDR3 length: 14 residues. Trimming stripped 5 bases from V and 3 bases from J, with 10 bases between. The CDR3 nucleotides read TGTGCCAGCAGTACACTAGTGGACACCGGGGAGCTGTTTTTT. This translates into CASSTLVDTGELFF.

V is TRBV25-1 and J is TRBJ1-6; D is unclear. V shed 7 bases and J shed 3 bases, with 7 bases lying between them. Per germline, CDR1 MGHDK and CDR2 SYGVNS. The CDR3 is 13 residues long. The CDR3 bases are TGTGCCAGCAAGGAGGGCTATAATTCACCCCTCCACTTT. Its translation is CASKEGYNSPLHF.

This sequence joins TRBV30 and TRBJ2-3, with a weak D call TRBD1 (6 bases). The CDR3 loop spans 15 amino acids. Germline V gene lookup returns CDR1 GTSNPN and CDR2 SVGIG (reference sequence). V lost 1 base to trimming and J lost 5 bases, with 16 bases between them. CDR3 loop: CAWSAKAGVGDTQYF. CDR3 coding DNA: TGTGCCTGGAGTGCTAAAGCAGGGGTCGGAGATACGCAGTATTTT. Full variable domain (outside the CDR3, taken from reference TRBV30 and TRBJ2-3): SQTIHQWPATLVQPVGSPLSLECTVEGTSNPNLYWYRQAAGRGLQLLFYSVGIGQISSEVPQNLSASRPQDRQFILSSKKLLLSDSGFYLCAWSAKAGVGDTQYFGPGTRLTVL.

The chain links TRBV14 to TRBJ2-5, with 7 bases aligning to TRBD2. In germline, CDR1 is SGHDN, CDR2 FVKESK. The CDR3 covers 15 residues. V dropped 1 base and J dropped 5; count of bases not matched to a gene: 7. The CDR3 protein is CASSQGDYRAETQYF. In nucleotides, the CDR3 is TGTGCCAGCAGCCAAGGGGACTACCGGGCGGAGACCCAGTACTTC.

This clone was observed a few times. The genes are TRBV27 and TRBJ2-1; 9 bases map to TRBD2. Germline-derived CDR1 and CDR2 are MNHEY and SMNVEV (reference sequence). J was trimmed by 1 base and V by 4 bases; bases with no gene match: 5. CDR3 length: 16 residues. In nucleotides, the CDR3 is TGTGCCAGCAGTTATGTAGCGGGGGAATCCTACAATGAGCAGTTCTTC. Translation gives CASSYVAGESYNEQFF.

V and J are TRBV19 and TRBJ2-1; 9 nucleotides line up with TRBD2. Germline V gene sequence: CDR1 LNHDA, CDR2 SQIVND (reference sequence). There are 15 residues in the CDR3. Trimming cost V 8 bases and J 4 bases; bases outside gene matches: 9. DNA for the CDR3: TGTGCCAGTCGTGGAAGTAGCGGGGGTTACAATGAGCAGTTCTTC. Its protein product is CASRGSSGGYNEQFF.

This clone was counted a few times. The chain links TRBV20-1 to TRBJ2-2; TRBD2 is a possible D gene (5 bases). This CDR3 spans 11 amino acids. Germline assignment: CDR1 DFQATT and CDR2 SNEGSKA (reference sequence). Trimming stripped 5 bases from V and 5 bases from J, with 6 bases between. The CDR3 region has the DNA TGCAGTGCTCGGGATACCGGGGAGCTGTTTTTT. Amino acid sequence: CSARDTGELFF.

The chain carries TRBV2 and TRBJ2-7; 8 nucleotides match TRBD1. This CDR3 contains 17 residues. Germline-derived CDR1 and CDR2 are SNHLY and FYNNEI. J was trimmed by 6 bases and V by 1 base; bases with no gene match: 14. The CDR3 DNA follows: TGTGCCAGCAGTGAAGTGCCCCTTCCGGGACAGGTCCCCGAGCAGTACTTC. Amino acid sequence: CASSEVPLPGQVPEQYF.

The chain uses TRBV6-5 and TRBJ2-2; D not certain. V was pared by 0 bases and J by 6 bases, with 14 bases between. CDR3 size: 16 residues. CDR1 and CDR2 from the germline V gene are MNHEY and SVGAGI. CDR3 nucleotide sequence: TGTGCCAGCAGTTACTCAGCGAGCCACCCCCCCGGGGAGCTGTTTTTT. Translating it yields CASSYSASHPPGELFF.

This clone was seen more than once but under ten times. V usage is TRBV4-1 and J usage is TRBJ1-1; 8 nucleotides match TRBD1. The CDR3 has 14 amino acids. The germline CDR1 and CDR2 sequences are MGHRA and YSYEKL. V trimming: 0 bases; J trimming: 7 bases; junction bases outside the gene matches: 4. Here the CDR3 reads CASSQDSGGLEAFF. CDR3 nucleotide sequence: TGCGCCAGCAGCCAAGATTCAGGGGGCCTTGAAGCTTTCTTT.

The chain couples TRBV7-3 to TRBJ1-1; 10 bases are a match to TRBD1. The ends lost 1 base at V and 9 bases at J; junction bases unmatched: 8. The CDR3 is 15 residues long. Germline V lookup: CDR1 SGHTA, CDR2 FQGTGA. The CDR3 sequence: CASSLNSGTGVKAFF. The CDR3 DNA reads TGTGCCAGCAGCTTAAATTCCGGGACAGGGGTTAAAGCTTTCTTT. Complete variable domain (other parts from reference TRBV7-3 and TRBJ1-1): GAGVSQTPSNKVTEKGKYVELRCDPISGHTALYWYRQSLGQGPEFLIYFQGTGAADDSGLPNDRFFAVRPEGSVSTLKIQRTERGDSAVYLCASSLNSGTGVKAFFGQGTRLTVV.

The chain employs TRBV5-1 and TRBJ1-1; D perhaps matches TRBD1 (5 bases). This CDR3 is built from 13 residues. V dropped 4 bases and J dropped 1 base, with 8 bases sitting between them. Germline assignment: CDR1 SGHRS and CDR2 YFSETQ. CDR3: CASSRGENTEAFF. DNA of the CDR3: TGCGCCAGCAGCCGGGGGGAGAACACTGAAGCTTTCTTT. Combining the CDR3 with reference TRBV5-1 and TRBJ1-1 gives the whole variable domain KAGVTQTPRYLIKTRGQQVTLSCSPISGHRSVSWYQQTPGQGLQFLFEYFSETQRNKGNFPGRFSGRQFSNSRSEMNVSTLELGDSALYLCASSRGENTEAFFGQGTRLTVV.

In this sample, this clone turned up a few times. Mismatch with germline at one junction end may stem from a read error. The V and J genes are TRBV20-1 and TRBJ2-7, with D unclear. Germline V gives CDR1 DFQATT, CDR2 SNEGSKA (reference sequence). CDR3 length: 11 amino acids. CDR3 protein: CSALHSHEQYF. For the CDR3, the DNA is TGCAGTGCTCTTCACTCCCACGAGCAGTACTTC.

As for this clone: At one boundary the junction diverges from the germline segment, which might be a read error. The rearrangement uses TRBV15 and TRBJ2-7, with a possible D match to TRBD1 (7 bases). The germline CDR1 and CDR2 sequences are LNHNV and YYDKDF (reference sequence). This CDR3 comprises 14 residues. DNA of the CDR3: TGTGCCACCAGCAGAGGCGGGACAGCCTTTCCCCTTTTCTTC. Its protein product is CATSRGGTAFPLFF.

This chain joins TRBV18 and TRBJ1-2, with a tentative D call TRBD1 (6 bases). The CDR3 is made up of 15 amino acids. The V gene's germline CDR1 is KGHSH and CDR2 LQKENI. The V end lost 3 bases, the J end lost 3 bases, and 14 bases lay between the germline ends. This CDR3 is CASSPNPGADYGYTF. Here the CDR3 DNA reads TGTGCCAGCTCACCGAACCCAGGGGCTGACTATGGCTACACCTTC. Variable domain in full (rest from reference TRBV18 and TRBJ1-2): NAGVMQNPRHLVRRRGQEARLRCSPMKGHSHVYWYRQLPEEGLKFMVYLQKENIIDESGMPKERFSAEFPKEGPSILRIQQVVRGDSAAYFCASSPNPGADYGYTFGSGTRLTVV.